Presented here are 20 T cell receptor beta chains from one specimen sequenced in a study of identical twins. TCRdb ran MiXCR on the 5' RACE reads and lists one entry per CDR3 protein. The repertoire includes about 530,000 distinct CDR3 sequences, 20% to 25% of them detected once, and approximately 0.52% sits in the top ten. These data also formed part of another study, on yellow fever vaccine responses in identical twins.

Sequencing was performed on CD4+ T cells sorted from blood. These TCRs come from a woman under 30 in good health.

To note about this clonotype: Germline is not matched at one junction end, which may reflect a read error. The rearrangement links TRBV3-1 to TRBJ2-1; 8 nucleotides agree with TRBD2. CDR3 length equals 15 residues. The germline CDR1 and CDR2 sequences are LGHDT and YNNKEL (reference sequence). For the CDR3, the DNA is TGTGCCTGCAGCCGTAGCGGGAACTCCTACAATGAGCAGTTCTTC. Translated: CACSRSGNSYNEQFF.

There are a few counts of this clonotype. This chain uses TRBV5-5 with TRBJ2-2, with 7 bases that match TRBD2. The V and J ends lost 1 base and 1 base, in that order; junction bases with no gene match: 4. The CDR3 runs to 16 residues. Looked up from germline, CDR1 is SGHKS and CDR2 is YYEKEE (reference sequence). Written as DNA, the CDR3 is TGTGCCAGCAGCTTGATCCTAGCGGTGAACACCGGGGAGCTGTTTTTT. Amino acids: CASSLILAVNTGELFF. Supplemented by reference TRBV5-5 and TRBJ2-2, the full variable domain reads DAGVTQSPTHLIKTRGQQVTLRCSPISGHKSVSWYQQVLGQGPQFIFQYYEKEERGRGNFPDRFSARQFPNYSSELNVNALLLGDSALYLCASSLILAVNTGELFFGEGSRLTVL.

There are a few counts of this clonotype. The V call is TRBV2, the J call TRBJ2-1, with D unclear. V was trimmed by 6 bases and J by 0 bases, leaving 12 bases between them. CDR1 is SNHLY, CDR2 FYNNEI, per germline. This CDR3 is built from 15 residues. The CDR3: CASRGEQSSYNEQFF. The CDR3 DNA follows: TGTGCCAGCAGAGGTGAGCAAAGCTCCTACAATGAGCAGTTCTTC.

A few counts support this clonotype. The chain uses TRBV12-3 or TRBV12-4 and TRBJ1-6; D gene uncertain. The ends were cut back, 4 bases at V and 6 bases at J, with 16 bases in the middle. The CDR3 is 16 residues long. The CDR3 DNA follows: TGTGCCAGCAGTTCCCCCCGGGCCGGGATTAATTCACCCCTCCACTTT. As protein: CASSSPRAGINSPLHF.

This clonotype was detected a few times. The chain carries TRBV13 and TRBJ2-1, with TRBD1 as a possible D gene (6 bases). Germline V gives CDR1 PRHDT, CDR2 FYEKMQ (reference sequence). With 5 bases removed from V and 2 bases from J, the gap between germline ends came to 13 bases. CDR3 length: 15 amino acids. This CDR3 is CASSLRGSPYNEQFF. CDR3 sequence (DNA): TGTGCCAGCAGCCTTAGGGGGTCCCCCTACAATGAGCAGTTCTTC.

This clonotype was detected a few times. The genes are TRBV5-5 and TRBJ2-2; 9 bases are shared with TRBD2. Germline lookup yields CDR1 SGHKS and CDR2 YYEKEE (reference sequence). The CDR3 spans 17 residues. J lost 3 bases, V lost 1 base, and 7 bases had no gene match. The CDR3 DNA sequence: TGTGCCAGCAGCTTGCAATCCGGGACTAGCTACACCGGGGAGCTGTTTTTT. This encodes CASSLQSGTSYTGELFF.

The V call is TRBV12-3 or TRBV12-4, the J call TRBJ1-2; TRBD1 is a possible D gene (5 bases). CDR3 length: 14 amino acids. V lost 2 bases, J lost 5 bases, and 12 bases lay in between. For the CDR3, the DNA is TGTGCCAGCAGTTTAACAGGAGTCCTGTATGGCTACACCTTC. Protein: CASSLTGVLYGYTF.

The chain is built from TRBV20-1 and TRBJ1-5; weak D call: TRBD1 (5 bases). Germline lookup yields CDR1 DFQATT and CDR2 SNEGSKA (reference sequence). This CDR3 region has 13 residues. Between the trimmed V and J ends, which lost 3 bases and 3 bases, there was a span of 9 bases. In nucleotides, the CDR3 is TGCAGTGCTAGGGGGGTCAACAATCAGCCCCAGCATTTT. Protein: CSARGVNNQPQHF.

This clonotype was counted between two and nine times. This chain uses TRBV12-3 or TRBV12-4 with TRBJ2-3; 14 bases are shared with TRBD2. The CDR3 covers 15 residues. With 10 bases clipped from V and 7 bases from J, the junction kept 10 bases outside the gene matches. As DNA, the CDR3 is TGTGCCACCGGGACTAGCGGGAGAAAGGATAATACGCAGTATTTT. Its translation is CATGTSGRKDNTQYF.

The chain recombines TRBV5-1 with TRBJ2-5, with D maybe TRBD2 (5 bases). Trimming removed 1 base from V and 3 bases from J, with 13 bases in between. The CDR3 consists of 15 residues. From germline, CDR1 is SGHRS and CDR2 YFSETQ. The CDR3 DNA reads TGCGCCAGCAGCTTGTGGGATCCCGGGAAAGAGACCCAGTACTTC. This translates into CASSLWDPGKETQYF.

A few counts support this clonotype. The V gene is TRBV25-1, the J gene TRBJ2-4; D remains ambiguous. The CDR3 is 12 residues long. CDR1 is MGHDK and CDR2 is SYGVNS in the germline V gene. Trimming took off 4 bases at V and 6 bases at J, with 7 bases between the two ends. Here the CDR3 reads CASSGNLNIQYF. In DNA form, the CDR3 reads TGTGCCAGCAGTGGCAACTTAAACATTCAGTACTTC.

There are a few counts of this clonotype. The chain is built from TRBV7-3 and TRBJ2-3, with 11 bases fitting TRBD1. The CDR3 extends over 15 amino acids. Germline V gives CDR1 SGHTA, CDR2 FQGTGA. J gave up 7 bases and V 4 bases, and 7 bases lay outside the gene matches. In DNA form, the CDR3 reads TGTGCCAGCAGCTCCGGGACAGGGGGACCCTATACGCAGTATTTT. This encodes CASSSGTGGPYTQYF.

V and J are TRBV3-1 and TRBJ2-7, with 8 bases aligning to TRBD2. The CDR3 spans 16 residues. Germline lookup yields CDR1 LGHDT and CDR2 YNNKEL (reference sequence). V lost 3 bases, J lost 0 bases, and 7 bases stayed unmatched. The CDR3 spells CASSHRGGSSSYEQYF. The CDR3 DNA sequence: TGTGCCAGCAGCCATCGGGGGGGCTCTAGCTCCTACGAGCAGTACTTC.

A few counts support this clonotype. The gene calls are TRBV10-3 and TRBJ2-1; 7 bases fit TRBD2. Germline CDR1 and CDR2: ENHRY and SYGVKD. The CDR3 contains 16 residues. V shed 6 bases, J shed 0 bases, and the junction held 8 bases outside the gene matches. CDR3 protein: CAISPSRGGSYNEQFF. CDR3 sequence (DNA): TGTGCCATCAGCCCGAGTCGCGGGGGCTCCTACAATGAGCAGTTCTTC.

This clonotype has just one count. The chain has TRBV5-6 and TRBJ2-3; 11 nucleotides line up with TRBD2. CDR1 is SGHDT, CDR2 YYEEEE, per germline. With V trimmed by 4 bases and J by 5 bases, 9 bases remained unmatched. This CDR3 has 16 residues. The CDR3 coding sequence is TGTGCCAGCAGCACAAGACTAGCGGGAAGGGGAGATACGCAGTATTTT. Protein sequence: CASSTRLAGRGDTQYF.

This clonotype was recorded only once. The chain joins TRBV6-2 or TRBV6-3 to TRBJ1-6, with 7 bases that match TRBD1. This CDR3 has 20 residues. CDR1 and CDR2 from the germline V gene are MNHEY and SVGEGT. The V segment lost 6 bases and the J segment 0 bases; nucleotides outside the gene matches: 17. CDR3 loop: CASSRPRTGQRSSYNSPLHF. Here the CDR3 DNA reads TGTGCCAGCAGCCGTCCTCGAACGGGACAGCGAAGCTCCTATAATTCACCCCTCCACTTT.

The genes are TRBV20-1 and TRBJ2-1; tentatively, D is TRBD1 (5 bases). The V end lost 6 bases, the J end lost 3 bases, and 18 bases lay between the germline ends. CDR1 is DFQATT, CDR2 SNEGSKA, per germline (reference sequence). This CDR3 has 15 residues. The CDR3 DNA reads TGCAGTGCACCCGACAGAAGGGGATTCTACAATGAGCAGTTCTTC. Protein sequence: CSAPDRRGFYNEQFF.

This clonotype turned up a few times. This chain joins TRBV11-2 and TRBJ2-1; D is uncertain. The germline gives CDR1 SGHAT, CDR2 FQNNGV. The V and J ends lost 3 bases and 5 bases respectively, with 11 bases between them. This CDR3 is built from 14 residues. CDR3 sequence: CASSFRVGHNEQFF. In DNA form, the CDR3 reads TGTGCCAGCAGCTTCAGAGTTGGCCACAATGAGCAGTTCTTC.

This clonotype was recorded a few times. The V gene is TRBV3-1, the J gene TRBJ2-3, with 8 bases lining up with TRBD2. Germline V lookup: CDR1 LGHDT, CDR2 YNNKEL (reference sequence). V was clipped by 4 bases and J by 5 bases; unmatched bases: 8. This CDR3 is 15 amino acids long. The CDR3 DNA reads TGTGCCAGCAGCCGGGCCGGGGGGGCCGTAGATACGCAGTATTTT. Translating gives CASSRAGGAVDTQYF.

This chain links TRBV6-1 with TRBJ1-4; 10 bases fit TRBD1. Trimming at V came to 10 bases and at J to 7 bases, leaving 6 bases not matched to a gene. This CDR3 is 13 amino acids long. Germline-derived CDR1 and CDR2 are MNHNS and SASEGT. CDR3 amino acids: CATSRDRGEKLFF. The CDR3 region has the DNA TGTGCCACTTCCCGGGACAGGGGTGAAAAACTGTTTTTT.